The clone carrying this T cell receptor beta chain has only one observation. Here immunoSEQ multiplex PCR was the method, and the copy in TCRdb shows in-frame clones only, minus some. Among 150,000 to 200,000 clones listed, roughly 94% were seen once. V was cut by 8 bases and J by 15 bases, with 17 bases left in between. The CDR3 sequence is 11 residues long. The germline V gene encodes CDR1 SNHLY and CDR2 FYNNEI. This sample was taken from a study of control samples from healthy donors and cancer patients. The receptor comes from a woman aged 18-30 years in good health. This chain connects TRBV2 to TRBJ2-1; D gene uncertain. Sequencing was carried out using blood. In DNA, the CDR3 is TGTGCCAGCGGTCTGGACGGCCGGTCGTTCTTC. Amino acids: CASGLDGRSFF.